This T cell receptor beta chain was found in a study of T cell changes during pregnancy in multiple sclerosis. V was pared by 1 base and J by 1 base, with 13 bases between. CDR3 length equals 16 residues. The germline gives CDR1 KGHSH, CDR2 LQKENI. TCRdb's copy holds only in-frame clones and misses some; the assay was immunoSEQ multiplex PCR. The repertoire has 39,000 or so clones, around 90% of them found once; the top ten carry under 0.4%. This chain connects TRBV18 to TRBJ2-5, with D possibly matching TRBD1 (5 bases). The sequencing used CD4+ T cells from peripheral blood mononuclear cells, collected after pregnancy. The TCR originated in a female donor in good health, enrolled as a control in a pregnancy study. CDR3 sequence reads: CASSPRGSLVQETQYF. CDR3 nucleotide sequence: TGTGCCAGCTCACCACGGGGCTCTTTGGTCCAAGAGACCCAGTACTTC.